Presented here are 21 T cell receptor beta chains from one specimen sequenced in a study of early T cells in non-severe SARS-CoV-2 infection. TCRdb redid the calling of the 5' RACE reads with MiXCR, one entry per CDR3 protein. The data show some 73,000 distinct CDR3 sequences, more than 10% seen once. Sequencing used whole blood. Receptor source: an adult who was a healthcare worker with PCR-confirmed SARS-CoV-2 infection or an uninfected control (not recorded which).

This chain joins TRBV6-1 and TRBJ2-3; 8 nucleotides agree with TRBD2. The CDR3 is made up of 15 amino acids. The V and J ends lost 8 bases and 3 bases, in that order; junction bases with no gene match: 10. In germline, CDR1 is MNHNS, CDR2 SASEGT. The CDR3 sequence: CASQFGTRGTDTQYF. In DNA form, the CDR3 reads TGTGCCAGCCAATTTGGGACTAGGGGTACAGATACGCAGTATTTT.

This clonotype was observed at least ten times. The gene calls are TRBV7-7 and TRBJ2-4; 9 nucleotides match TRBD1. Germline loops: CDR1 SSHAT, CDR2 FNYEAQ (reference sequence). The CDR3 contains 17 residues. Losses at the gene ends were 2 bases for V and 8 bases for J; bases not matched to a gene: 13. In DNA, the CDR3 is TGTGCCAGCAGCTTACCTTACCGGGACAGGGAGGTATACATTCAGTACTTC. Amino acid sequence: CASSLPYRDREVYIQYF.

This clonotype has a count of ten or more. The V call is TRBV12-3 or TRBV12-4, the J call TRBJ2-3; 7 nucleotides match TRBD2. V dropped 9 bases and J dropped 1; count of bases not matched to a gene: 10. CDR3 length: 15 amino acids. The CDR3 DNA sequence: TGTGCCAGTAGTATCGGGAGCGGGGGCACAGATACGCAGTATTTT. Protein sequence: CASSIGSGGTDTQYF.

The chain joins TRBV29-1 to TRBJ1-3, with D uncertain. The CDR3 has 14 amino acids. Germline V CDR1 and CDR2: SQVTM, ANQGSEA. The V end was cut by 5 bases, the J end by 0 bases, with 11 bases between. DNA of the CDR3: TGCAGCGTTCGTGACGGGTACTCTGGAAACACCATATATTTT. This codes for CSVRDGYSGNTIYF.

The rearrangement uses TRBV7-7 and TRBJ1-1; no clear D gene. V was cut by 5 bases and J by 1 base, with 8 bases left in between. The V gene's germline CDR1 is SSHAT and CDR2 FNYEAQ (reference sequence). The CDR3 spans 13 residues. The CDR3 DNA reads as TGTGCCAGCAGCCCTTCCACGAACACTGAAGCTTTCTTT. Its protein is CASSPSTNTEAFF.

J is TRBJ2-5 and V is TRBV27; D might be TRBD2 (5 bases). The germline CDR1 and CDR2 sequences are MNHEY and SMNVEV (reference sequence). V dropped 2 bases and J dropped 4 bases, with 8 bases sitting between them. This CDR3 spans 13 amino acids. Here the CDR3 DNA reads TGTGCCAGCAGTTTAGGCGGGTCAGAGACCCAGTACTTC. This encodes CASSLGGSETQYF.

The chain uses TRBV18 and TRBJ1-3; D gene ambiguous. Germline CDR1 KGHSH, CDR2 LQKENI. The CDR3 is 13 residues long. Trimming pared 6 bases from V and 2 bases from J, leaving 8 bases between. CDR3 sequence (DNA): TGTGCCAGCTCCCGAGAAGCTGGAAACACCATATATTTT. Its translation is CASSREAGNTIYF.

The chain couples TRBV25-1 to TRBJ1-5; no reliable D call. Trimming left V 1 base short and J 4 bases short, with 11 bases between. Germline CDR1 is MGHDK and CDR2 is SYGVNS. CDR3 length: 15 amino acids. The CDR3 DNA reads TGTGCCAGCAGTGAATCAGGAAGGGTTAATCAGCCCCAGCATTTT. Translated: CASSESGRVNQPQHF.

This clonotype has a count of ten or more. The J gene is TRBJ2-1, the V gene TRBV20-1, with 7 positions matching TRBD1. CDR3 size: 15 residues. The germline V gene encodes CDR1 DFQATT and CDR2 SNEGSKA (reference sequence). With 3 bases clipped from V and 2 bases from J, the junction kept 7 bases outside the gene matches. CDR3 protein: CSASPGGWAYNEQFF. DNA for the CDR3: TGCAGTGCTAGTCCAGGGGGATGGGCCTACAATGAGCAGTTCTTC.

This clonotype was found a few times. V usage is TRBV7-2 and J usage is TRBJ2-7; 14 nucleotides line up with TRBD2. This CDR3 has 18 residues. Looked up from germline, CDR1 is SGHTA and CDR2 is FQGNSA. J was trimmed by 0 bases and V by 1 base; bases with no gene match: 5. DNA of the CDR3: TGTGCCAGCAGCTTAGTAGGGACTAGCGGGAGTTACTCCTACGAGCAGTACTTC. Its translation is CASSLVGTSGSYSYEQYF.

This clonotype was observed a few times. CDR3 region: CASSMGGAEGYTF. For the CDR3, the DNA is TGTGCCAGTAGTATGGGGGGAGCGGAGGGCTACACCTTC. V is TRBV19 and J is TRBJ1-2; TRBD1 might be the D (5 bases). Germline CDR1 and CDR2: LNHDA and SQIVND (reference sequence). The CDR3 totals 13 residues. Trimming removed 3 bases at V and 8 bases at J, with 13 bases between.

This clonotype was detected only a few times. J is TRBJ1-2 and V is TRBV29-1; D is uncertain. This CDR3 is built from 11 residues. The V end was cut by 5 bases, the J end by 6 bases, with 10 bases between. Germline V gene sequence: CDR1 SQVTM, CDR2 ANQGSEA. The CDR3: CSVPFGNGYTF. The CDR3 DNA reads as TGCAGCGTTCCGTTTGGAAATGGCTACACCTTC.

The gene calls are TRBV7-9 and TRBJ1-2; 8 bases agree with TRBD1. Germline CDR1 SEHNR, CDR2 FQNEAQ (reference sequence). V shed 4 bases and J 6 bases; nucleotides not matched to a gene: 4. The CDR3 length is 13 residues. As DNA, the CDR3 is TGTGCCAGCAGCTCGGACAGGGAGAATGGCTACACCTTC. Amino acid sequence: CASSSDRENGYTF.

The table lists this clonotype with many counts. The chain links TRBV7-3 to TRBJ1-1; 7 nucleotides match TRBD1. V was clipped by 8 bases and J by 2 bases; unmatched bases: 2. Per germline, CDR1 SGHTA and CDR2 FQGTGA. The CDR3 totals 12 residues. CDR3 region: CASRDSNTEAFF. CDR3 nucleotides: TGTGCCAGCCGGGACAGCAACACTGAAGCTTTCTTT.

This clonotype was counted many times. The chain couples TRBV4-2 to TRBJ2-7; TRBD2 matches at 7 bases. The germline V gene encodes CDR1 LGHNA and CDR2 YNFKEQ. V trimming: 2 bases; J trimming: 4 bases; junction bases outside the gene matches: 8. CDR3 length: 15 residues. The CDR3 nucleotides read TGTGCCAGCAGCCAAACCCCCGGGACTAAGTACGAGCAGTACTTC. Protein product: CASSQTPGTKYEQYF.

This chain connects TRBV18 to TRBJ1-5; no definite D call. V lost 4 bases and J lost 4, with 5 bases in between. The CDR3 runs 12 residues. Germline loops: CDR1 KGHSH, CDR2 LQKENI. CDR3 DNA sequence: TGTGCCAGCTCACAACCGAATCAGCCCCAGCATTTT. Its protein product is CASSQPNQPQHF.

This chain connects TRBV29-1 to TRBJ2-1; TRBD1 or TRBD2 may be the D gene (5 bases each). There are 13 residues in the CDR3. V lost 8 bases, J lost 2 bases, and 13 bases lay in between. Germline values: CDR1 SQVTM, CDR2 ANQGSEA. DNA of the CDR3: TGCAGCATTCAGGAGGACACCTACAATGAGCAGTTCTTC. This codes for CSIQEDTYNEQFF.

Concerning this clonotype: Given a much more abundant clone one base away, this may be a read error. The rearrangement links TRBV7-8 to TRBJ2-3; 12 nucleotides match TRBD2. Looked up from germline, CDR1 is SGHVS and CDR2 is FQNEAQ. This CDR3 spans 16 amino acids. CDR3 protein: CASSPGLAGSPDSQYF. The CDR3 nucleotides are TGTGCCAGCAGCCCCGGACTAGCGGGGAGCCCAGATTCGCAGTATTTT.

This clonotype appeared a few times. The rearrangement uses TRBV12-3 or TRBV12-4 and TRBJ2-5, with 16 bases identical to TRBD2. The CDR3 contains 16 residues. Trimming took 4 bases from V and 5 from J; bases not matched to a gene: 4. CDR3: CASSSGTSGRVETQYF. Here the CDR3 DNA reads TGTGCCAGCAGTTCCGGGACTAGCGGGAGGGTGGAGACCCAGTACTTC.

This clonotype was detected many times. For the CDR3, the DNA is TGTGCCATCAGTGATTCTGAGGGAGGAGAGTACTTC. Amino acids: CAISDSEGGEYF. J is TRBJ2-7 and V is TRBV10-3, with D possibly being TRBD2 (6 bases). V was pared by 3 bases and J by 11 bases, with 14 bases between. The germline CDR1 and CDR2 sequences are ENHRY and SYGVKD. The CDR3 totals 12 residues.

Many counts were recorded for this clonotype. CDR3 loop: CASSLHGNTIYF. In DNA, the CDR3 is TGTGCCAGCAGCCTTCACGGAAACACCATATATTTT. The genes are TRBV3-1 and TRBJ1-3; unclear D gene. V was shortened by 4 bases and J by 4 bases, with 5 bases between the two germline ends. This CDR3 has 12 amino acids. CDR1 and CDR2 (germline): LGHDT, YNNKEL (reference sequence).